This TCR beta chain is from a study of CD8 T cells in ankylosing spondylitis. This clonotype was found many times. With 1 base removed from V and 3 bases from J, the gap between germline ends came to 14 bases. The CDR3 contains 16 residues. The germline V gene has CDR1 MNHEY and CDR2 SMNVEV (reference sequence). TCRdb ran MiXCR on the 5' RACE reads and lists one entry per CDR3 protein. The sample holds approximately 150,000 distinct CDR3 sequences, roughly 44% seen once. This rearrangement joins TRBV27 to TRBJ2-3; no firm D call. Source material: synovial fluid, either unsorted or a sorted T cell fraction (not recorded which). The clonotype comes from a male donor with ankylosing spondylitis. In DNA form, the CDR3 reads TGTGCCAGCAGTTTATTCGGCGCCCAAGGGACAGATACGCAGTATTTT. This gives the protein CASSLFGAQGTDTQYF.